A selection of T cell receptor beta chains follows, all from one sample in a study of graft-versus-host responses after intestinal transplantation. Method: immunoSEQ multiplex PCR; TCRdb's copy keeps in-frame clones and lacks some. The data contain under 150,000 clones, approximately 90% of them seen just once; the ten biggest clones take up about 0.18%. These TCRs' antigens remain unknown. This specimen consisted of unstimulated CD4+ T cells sorted from spleen or lymph node cells, obtained before intestinal transplant. The receptors were sampled from a human donor who received an intestinal transplant. CDR3s include the opening cysteine and the closing phenylalanine or tryptophan. D genes are given only for firm matches. Rows may omit the clone size; those that give it use once, few, many or a size class.

TRBV15	-	-	TRBJ1-1	TGTGCCACCAGCAGAGGAACCGACAGGCGCGGTGAAGCTTTCTTT	CATSRGTDRRGEAFF
TRBV6-6	TRBD1	-	TRBJ2-1	TGTGCCAGCAGCGCCTTAGGGACAGGGGGCGGTGAGCAGTTCTTC	CASSALGTGGGEQFF
TRBV5-1	TRBD2	-	TRBJ2-7	TGCGCCAGCAGCCCAGCTAGCGGTTCCTACGAGCAGTACTTC	CASSPASGSYEQYF
TRBV10-1	-	-	TRBJ2-7	TGCGCCAGCTCTGCGAGCTCCTACGAGCAGTACTTC	CASSASSYEQYF
TRBV10-3	-	-	TRBJ1-6	TGTGCCATCAGCGCGGGGTGGAATTCACCCCTCCACTTT	CAISAGWNSPLHF
TRBV25-1	-	-	TRBJ2-7	TGTGCCAGCAGTGAACAGGGCTACGAGCAGTACTTC	CASSEQGYEQYF
TRBV30	-	-	TRBJ2-1	TGTGCCTGGAGTAGGGGCAGCCACAATGAGCAGTTCTTC	CAWSRGSHNEQFF
TRBV19	TRBD1	-	TRBJ1-3	TGTGCCAGTAGTAGAAACGCGCTGACAGGGGGTGCCAACACCATATATTTT	CASSRNALTGGANTIYF
TRBV6-6	TRBD1	-	TRBJ1-2	TGTGCCAGCAGTGAGCCTTGGACAGGGGGTGGCTACACCTTC	CASSEPWTGGGYTF
TRBV19	-	-	TRBJ2-2	TGTGCCAGTAGGTCTACGAGTCCCATCGGGGAGCTGTTTTTT	CASRSTSPIGELFF
TRBV5-1	-	-	TRBJ2-6	TGCGCCAGCAGCTTTCTTGGCTCACGGGGGAACCACTCTGGGGCCAACGTCCTGACTTTC	CASSFLGSRGNHSGANVLTF
TRBV2	TRBD1	-	TRBJ1-2	TGTGCCAGCAGTTTACGGACAGGGGTGATCTTAAACTATGGCTACACCTTC	CASSLRTGVILNYGYTF
TRBV19	TRBD1	-	TRBJ1-5	TGTGCCAGTAGTCCTAGGGACAGGGGTTATCAGCCCCAGCATTTT	CASSPRDRGYQPQHF
TRBV14	-	-	TRBJ2-3	TGTGCCAGCAGCCAATACGGACTCACAGATACGCAGTATTTT	CASSQYGLTDTQYF
TRBV6-1	TRBD1	-	TRBJ1-2	TGTGCCAGCAGTGGCACCGACAGGGCCGACTATGGCTACACCTTC	CASSGTDRADYGYTF
TRBV12-5	TRBD1	-	TRBJ2-7	TGTGCTAGTGGCCCCGAGGGGACAGATCTTAACTACGAGCAGTACTTC	CASGPEGTDLNYEQYF
TRBV5-1	-	-	TRBJ1-3	TGCGCCAGCAGCTTGGAGAGTTATCACTCTGGAAACACCATATATTTT	CASSLESYHSGNTIYF
TRBV5-4	-	few	TRBJ1-6	TGTGCCAGCAGCTTGTTTGCAGGCAATTCACCCCTCCACTTT	CASSLFAGNSPLHF
TRBV7-2	-	-	TRBJ2-5	TGTGCCAGCAGTCCCAGGGGCAGGCAGGGAGAGACCCAGTACTTC	CASSPRGRQGETQYF
TRBV25-1	TRBD1	few	TRBJ1-2	TGTGCCAGCAGTTCTCAAACCGGGACAGGCAACTATGGCTACACCTTC	CASSSQTGTGNYGYTF
TRBV15	TRBD2	once	TRBJ2-1	TGTGCCACCAGCTCTAAAGCGGGAGGGCCTACTGAGCAGTTCTTC	CATSSKAGGPTEQFF
TRBV4-3	TRBD2	-	TRBJ2-1	TGCGCCAGCAGCCAAGATGCGGGGGCTAGCGGGGTCAAATACAATGAGCAGTTCTTC	CASSQDAGASGVKYNEQFF
TRBV5-1	-	-	TRBJ2-7	TGCGCCAGCAGCTTGGGGGGGCGCTTAAGCGAGCAGTACTTC	CASSLGGRLSEQYF
TRBV4-1	TRBD1	-	TRBJ2-2	TGCGCCAGCAGCCCCAGACAGGGGAACACCGGGGAGCTGTTTTTT	CASSPRQGNTGELFF
TRBV19	TRBD2	-	TRBJ2-1	TGTGCCAGTAGTAAGCGGGGGGAGCTCTACAATGAGCAGTTCTTC	CASSKRGELYNEQFF
TRBV7-2	-	-	TRBJ2-7	TGTGCCAGCAGGAGGCAGGGCACCTCCTACGAGCAGTACTTC	CASRRQGTSYEQYF
TRBV6-1	TRBD1	-	TRBJ1-1	TGTGCCAGCAGTGCCGTCAGGGGGTACACTGAAGCTTTCTTT	CASSAVRGYTEAFF
TRBV10-3	-	-	TRBJ2-5	TGTGCCATCAGTGAGTCGATCTACAAGGACGGAGGGGAGACCCAGTACTTC	CAISESIYKDGGETQYF
TRBV28	TRBD2	-	TRBJ2-6	TGTGCCAGCCTGGGAGGGCGGCCTGGGGCCAACGTCCTGACTTTC	CASLGGRPGANVLTF
TRBV6-5	TRBD1	-	TRBJ1-4	TGTGCCAGCAGTGGCGACAGGGGAGGTAGTGAAAAACTGTTTTTT	CASSGDRGGSEKLFF
TRBV7-2	-	-	TRBJ1-3	TGTGCCAGCAGCTTCAACTCTGGAAACACCATATATTTT	CASSFNSGNTIYF
TRBV5-8	TRBD1	-	TRBJ1-3	TGTGCCAGCAGCAAGGGACAGGACTACTCTGGAAACACCATATATTTT	CASSKGQDYSGNTIYF
TRBV11-1	TRBD1	-	TRBJ2-3	TGTGCCAGCAGCGTGGGACAGCAAGATACGCAGTATTTT	CASSVGQQDTQYF
TRBV4-1	TRBD2	-	TRBJ2-4	TGCGCCAGCAGTGGCGGGAGCCGGGCCAAAAACATTCAGTACTTC	CASSGGSRAKNIQYF
TRBV4-1	-	few	TRBJ2-2	TGCGCCAGCATCATTGCGAGGGAGGGGGGCACCGGGGAGCTGTTTTTT	CASIIAREGGTGELFF
TRBV5-6	TRBD1	-	TRBJ2-3	TGTGCCAGCAGCACGACAGGGGTGGTCACAGATACGCAGTATTTT	CASSTTGVVTDTQYF
TRBV5-6	-	-	TRBJ1-2	TGTGCCAGCAGCTTCGGGCGGGGGAACTATGGCTACACCTTC	CASSFGRGNYGYTF